Listed below are T cell receptor beta chains from one sample, sequenced in a study of OX40 agonist ivuxolimab in advanced cancers. Using immunoSEQ multiplex PCR, the repertoire was profiled, and TCRdb retains in-frame clones only, with some absent. The sample shows 53,000 or so clones, roughly 80% of them seen only once. Sequencing was performed on CD4+ or CD8+ T cells sorted from blood, taken in a trial of the OX40 agonist ivuxolimab. These receptors all come from an adult with an advanced solid tumor such as melanoma, head and neck, liver or kidney cancer. Both conserved end residues are part of each CDR3. The order of the fields is V gene, D gene, clone size, J gene, CDR3 DNA, CDR3 protein. A D gene is named only where the DNA matches it firmly. The size entry is marked missing in some rows and otherwise reads once, few, many or a size class.

TRBV4-2	TRBD1	few	TRBJ2-4	TGTGCCAGCAGCCAAGAGGCCCAGGGGGCTTGGAACATTCAGTACTTC	CASSQEAQGAWNIQYF
TRBV5-4	.	.	TRBJ1-6	TGTGCCAGCAGCTTGGTAGACCGAAATTCACCCCTCCACTTT	CASSLVDRNSPLHF
TRBV5-1	TRBD1	.	TRBJ2-2	TGCGCCAGCAGCCCCGGGACAGGGCATACCGGGGAGCTGTTTTTT	CASSPGTGHTGELFF
TRBV7-8	TRBD2	.	TRBJ2-1	TGTGCCAGCAGCTCGACTAGCGGGAGTTTGGCTGAGCAGTTCTTC	CASSSTSGSLAEQFF
TRBV7-3	.	.	TRBJ1-2	TGTGCCAGCAGCTTAAAGGGGAGGGAAGCTAACTATGGCTACACCTTC	CASSLKGREANYGYTF
TRBV6-1	TRBD1	.	TRBJ2-7	TGTGCCAGCAGTCTGGGACAGAGCTACGAGCAGTACTTC	CASSLGQSYEQYF
TRBV18	.	.	TRBJ2-6	TGTGCCAGCTCACCATCCGGACAGACGTTCTCTGGGGCCAACGTCCTGACTTTC	CASSPSGQTFSGANVLTF
TRBV5-1	TRBD1	.	TRBJ2-7	TGCGCCAGCAGCTTCACCGGACAGGCCTACGAGCAGTACTTC	CASSFTGQAYEQYF
TRBV28	.	.	TRBJ1-1	TGTGCCAGCAGTTTACGTCTAGGGGGGGTGGTAGCTTTCTTT	CASSLRLGGVVAFF
TRBV28	.	once	TRBJ1-3	TGTGCCAGCAGTTCAGGGGCCCGAAACACCATATATTTT	CASSSGARNTIYF
TRBV7-2	.	.	TRBJ2-7	TGTGCCAGCAGCGTCACAGGGGGGGCTTACGAGCAGTACTTC	CASSVTGGAYEQYF
TRBV19	.	.	TRBJ2-3	TGTGCCAGTAGTAAGCAGGGCCCGGCTACGCAGTATTTT	CASSKQGPATQYF
TRBV19	TRBD1	few	TRBJ1-5	TGTGCCAGCACGGACAGGGGGAATCAGCCCCAGCATTTT	CASTDRGNQPQHF
TRBV5-6	TRBD2	once	TRBJ2-3	TGTGCCAGCACCAGGACTAGCGGGAAGGGGGGTACGCAGTATTTT	CASTRTSGKGGTQYF
TRBV7-9	.	once	TRBJ1-1	TGTGCCAGCAGCTTAGGGGGAGGGGGCACTGAAGCTTTCTTT	CASSLGGGGTEAFF
TRBV11-2	TRBD1	.	TRBJ1-2	TGTGCCAGCAGACAGGGGGGCTATGGCTACACCTTC	CASRQGGYGYTF
TRBV5-1	.	.	TRBJ1-1	TGCGCCAGCAGCTCCACCGCGACAGGCCTGAACACTGAAGCTTTCTTT	CASSSTATGLNTEAFF
TRBV27	TRBD2	few	TRBJ2-1	TGTGCCAGCAATGGACTAGCGGGAGTAGGTGAGCAGTTCTTC	CASNGLAGVGEQFF
TRBV28	TRBD2	.	TRBJ2-2	TGTGCCAGCAGTGACCCGGGACTAGCAGGACCTGGGGCCGGGGAGCTGTTTTTT	CASSDPGLAGPGAGELFF
TRBV10-2	TRBD2	medium-sized	TRBJ2-7	TGCGCCAGCAGAAGCGGGAGTACCTCCTACGAGCAGTACTTC	CASRSGSTSYEQYF
TRBV7-7	.	.	TRBJ2-5	TGTGCCAGCAGCTTAGACAGTGAAGAGACCCAGTACTTC	CASSLDSEETQYF
TRBV5-3	.	.	TRBJ1-5	TGTGCCAGCAGCCCCGGGACCAATAGCAATCAGCCCCAGCATTTT	CASSPGTNSNQPQHF
TRBV6-1	.	.	TRBJ2-5	TGTGCCAGCAGTGTTGGATTATCATGGGAGACCCAGTACTTC	CASSVGLSWETQYF
TRBV19	.	.	TRBJ1-1	TGTGCCAGTAGTATTAACAGGAACACTGAAGCTTTCTTT	CASSINRNTEAFF
TRBV2	TRBD2	.	TRBJ2-7	TGTGCCAGCTGCTTAGCGGGAGGGTCCCACGAGCAGTACTTC	CASCLAGGSHEQYF
TRBV28	TRBD1	.	TRBJ2-7	TGTGCCAGCAGTCTAGTGGGAACGGGACAGTTTTCCTACGAGCAGTACTTC	CASSLVGTGQFSYEQYF
TRBV10-3	TRBD2	once	TRBJ2-1	TGTGCCATCAGTGGGACTAGCGGGAGGGGTGGGTCCTACAATGAGCAGTTCTTC	CAISGTSGRGGSYNEQFF
TRBV19	TRBD1	.	TRBJ1-6	TGTGCCAGTAGTATACAGGGGGTTGTATCACCCCTCCACTTT	CASSIQGVVSPLHF
TRBV18	.	.	TRBJ2-4	TGTGCCAGCTCACCACCGGGACGAGCCAAAAACATTCAGTACTTC	CASSPPGRAKNIQYF
TRBV19	.	once	TRBJ1-3	TGTGCCACCACGACAGGCTTTGGAACTGGAAACACCATATATTTT	CATTTGFGTGNTIYF
TRBV9	.	.	TRBJ1-6	TGTGCCAGCAGCGTAGCGACAGCCTATAATTCACCCCTCCACTTT	CASSVATAYNSPLHF
TRBV2	.	.	TRBJ1-5	TGTGCCAGCAGCGAGGGACACCCAGGGAGCAATCAGCCCCAGCATTTT	CASSEGHPGSNQPQHF
TRBV28	.	.	TRBJ1-2	TGTGCCAGCAGTGGGAGCGGCCTCTATGGCTACACCTTC	CASSGSGLYGYTF
TRBV27	.	.	TRBJ2-1	TGTGCCAGCAGTCCCTATACTGGTTACAATGAGCAGTTCTTC	CASSPYTGYNEQFF
TRBV13	.	.	TRBJ1-4	TGTGCCAGCAGCCCCCGTCCGGGGCGGGTAGAAAAACTGTTTTTT	CASSPRPGRVEKLFF
TRBV6-1	TRBD2	once	TRBJ2-5	TGTGCCAGCAGTCCCCAGGGAGGGGAGACCCAGTACTTC	CASSPQGGETQYF
TRBV5-1	TRBD1	.	TRBJ2-1	TGCGCCAGCAGCTTGGAGGGGACAGACTACAATGAGCAGTTCTTC	CASSLEGTDYNEQFF
TRBV7-9	TRBD2	.	TRBJ2-7	TGTGCCAGCAGCTTTAGCGGGACCTCCTACGAGCAGTACTTC	CASSFSGTSYEQYF
TRBV18	.	few	TRBJ2-3	TGTGCCAGCTCACCAGGGGTGGGAGCTACAGATACGCAGTATTTT	CASSPGVGATDTQYF
TRBV19	TRBD1	.	TRBJ2-7	TGTGCCAGTAGCCGGGACAGATACGAGCAGTACTTC	CASSRDRYEQYF
TRBV7-8	.	.	TRBJ2-3	TGTGCCAGCAGCTTACCCCCCCTCCGGGAGAATACGCAGTATTTT	CASSLPPLRENTQYF
TRBV28	.	.	TRBJ2-7	TGTGCCAGCAGTTTTTTCGACGAGCAGTACTTC	CASSFFDEQYF
TRBV6-5	TRBD2	.	TRBJ2-7	TGTGCCAGCAGGAGGAGCGGGAGTGGGCCCTACGAGCAGTACTTC	CASRRSGSGPYEQYF
TRBV19	.	once	TRBJ2-2	TGTGCCAGTAGTATAGGCCGGGGCTCCGGGGAGCTGTTTTTT	CASSIGRGSGELFF
TRBV27	TRBD2	.	TRBJ2-7	TGTGCCAGCAGTACCCGTGGGGAGGGCTACGAGCAGTACTTC	CASSTRGEGYEQYF
TRBV10-1	TRBD1	once	TRBJ2-1	TGCGCCAGCGGGGACAGGGGGCCTCCCTACAATGAGCAGTTCTTC	CASGDRGPPYNEQFF